This T cell receptor beta chain was captured in a study of regulatory T cells in long-lasting Graves disease. Arm-PCR of CDR3 regions and iRepertoire HTBI primers were used to build TCR beta libraries. TCRdb used MiXCR to reprocess the multiplex PCR reads, holding one entry per CDR3 protein. The table has roughly 380,000 distinct CDR3 sequences, around 16% seen once; the top ten hold approximately 21%. This sample's time point: newly diagnosed GD, antithyroid drugs for less than 3 months. Generation of the TCR library employed RNA extracted from PBMCs. Study results and caveats: The TCR repertoire of persistent Graves' patients was less diverse than that of newly diagnosed ones. Preferential use of TRBV28, TRBJ1-2 and TRBJ2-5 was seen in persistent disease. Thyroid tissue was not sampled; only peripheral blood was.

In germline, CDR1 is LGHNA, CDR2 YNFKEQ. The ends were cut back, 4 bases at V and 2 bases at J, with 24 bases in the middle. CDR3 size: 18 residues. This clonotype turned up a few times. Its antigen remains unidentified. Sequences were derived from peripheral blood mononuclear cells (PBMCs), sampled at new diagnosis, from a patient treated with antithyroid drugs. This receptor was taken from a female donor with Graves disease. The rearrangement joins TRBV4-2 to TRBJ2-7; D is undetermined. CDR3 bases: TGTGCCAGCAGCCTTGGGGTGGGCTGGATTGGGCCCGCCTACGAGCAGTACTTC. This sequence encodes CASSLGVGWIGPAYEQYF.